The 3 T cell receptor beta chains below were found in one sample sequenced in a study of beta chain features in type 1 diabetes. TCRB transcripts that were expressed got sequenced, as all of the isolated RNA had been reverse transcribed. Assay: immunoSEQ multiplex PCR; the TCRdb copy retains only in-frame clones and omits some. The sample lists roughly 160,000 clones, 6.5% to 8.5% occurring once. General study results and limits: There was a moderate but significant shortening of TCRB CDR3s in all four CD4+ subsets of Type 1 diabetes patients.

The antigens these receptors bind are not known. Specimen: central memory CD4+ T cells from blood. The source of these receptors is a man in his late teens or twenties with type 1 diabetes.

This clone occurred a few times. The chain employs TRBV6-5 and TRBJ2-7; the D is unclear. Germline V CDR1 and CDR2: MNHEY, SVGAGI. With 4 bases removed from V and 0 bases from J, the gap between germline ends came to 7 bases. CDR3 size: 13 residues. The CDR3 sequence: CASSSERSYEQYF. CDR3 nucleotide sequence: TGTGCCAGCAGTTCTGAGCGCTCCTACGAGCAGTACTTC.

This clone was recorded only once. The V gene is TRBV6-1, the J gene TRBJ2-7; 11 bases match TRBD2. Germline CDR1 MNHNS, CDR2 SASEGT. The V segment lost 8 bases and the J segment 2 bases; nucleotides outside the gene matches: 2. CDR3 length equals 13 residues. CDR3 DNA sequence: TGTGCCAGCTCTAGCGGGGGGCCCTACGAGCAGTACTTC. Translated: CASSSGGPYEQYF.

This clone was counted ten times or more. This chain joins TRBV29-1 and TRBJ1-1, with 8 bases identical to TRBD1. J lost 3 bases, V lost 7 bases, and 13 bases had no gene match. The CDR3 is made up of 15 amino acids. Germline values: CDR1 SQVTM, CDR2 ANQGSEA. In DNA form, the CDR3 reads TGCAGCGGGGCCGGACAGGGCTTTACTCACACTGAAGCTTTCTTT. Its translation: CSGAGQGFTHTEAFF.